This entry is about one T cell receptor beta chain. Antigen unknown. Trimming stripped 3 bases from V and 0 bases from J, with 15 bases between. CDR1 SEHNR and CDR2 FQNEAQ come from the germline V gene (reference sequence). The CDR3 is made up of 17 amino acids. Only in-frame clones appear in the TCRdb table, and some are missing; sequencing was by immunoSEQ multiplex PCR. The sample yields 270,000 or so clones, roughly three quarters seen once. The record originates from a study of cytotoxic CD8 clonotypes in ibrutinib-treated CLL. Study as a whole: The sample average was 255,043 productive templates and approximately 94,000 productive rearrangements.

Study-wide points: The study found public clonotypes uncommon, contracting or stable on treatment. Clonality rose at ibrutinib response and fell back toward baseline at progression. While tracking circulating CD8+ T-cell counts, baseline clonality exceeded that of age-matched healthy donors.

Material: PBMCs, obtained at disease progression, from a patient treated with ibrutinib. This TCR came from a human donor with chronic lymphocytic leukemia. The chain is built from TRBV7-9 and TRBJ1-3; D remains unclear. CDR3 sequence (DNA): TGTGCCAGCAGCTTCTTAACACATCTTCCCTCTGGAAACACCATATATTTT. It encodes CASSFLTHLPSGNTIYF.